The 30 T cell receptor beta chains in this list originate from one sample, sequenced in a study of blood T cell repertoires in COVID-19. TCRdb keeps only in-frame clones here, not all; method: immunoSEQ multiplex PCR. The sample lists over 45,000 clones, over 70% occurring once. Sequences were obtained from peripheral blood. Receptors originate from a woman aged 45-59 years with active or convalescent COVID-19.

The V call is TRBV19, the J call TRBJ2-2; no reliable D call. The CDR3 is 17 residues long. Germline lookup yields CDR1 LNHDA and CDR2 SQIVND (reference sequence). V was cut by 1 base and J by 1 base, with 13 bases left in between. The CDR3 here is CASSIVFRQKNTGELFF. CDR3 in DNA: TGTGCCAGTAGTATAGTTTTTAGACAAAAGAACACCGGGGAGCTGTTTTTT.

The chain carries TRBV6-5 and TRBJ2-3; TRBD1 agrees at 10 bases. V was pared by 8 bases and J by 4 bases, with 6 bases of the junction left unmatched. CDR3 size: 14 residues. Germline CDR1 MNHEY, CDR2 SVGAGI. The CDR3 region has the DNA TGTGCCAGCGGTCCGGGACAGGGGTCAGATACGCAGTATTTT. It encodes CASGPGQGSDTQYF.

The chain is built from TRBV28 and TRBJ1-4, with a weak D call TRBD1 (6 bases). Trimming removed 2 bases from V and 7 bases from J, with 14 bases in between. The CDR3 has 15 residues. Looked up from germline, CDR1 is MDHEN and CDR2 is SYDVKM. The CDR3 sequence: CASSLGAQGSEKLFF. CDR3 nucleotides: TGTGCCAGCAGTTTAGGGGCTCAGGGGAGTGAAAAACTGTTTTTT.

The CDR3: CASSLEGGRSTDTQYF. The CDR3 DNA reads TGCGCCAGCAGCTTGGAAGGGGGCCGTAGCACAGATACGCAGTATTTT. The V and J genes are TRBV5-1 and TRBJ2-3, with TRBD1 matching over 7 bases. The CDR3 has 16 residues. V shed 0 bases and J 0 bases; nucleotides not matched to a gene: 4. The germline gives CDR1 SGHRS, CDR2 YFSETQ.

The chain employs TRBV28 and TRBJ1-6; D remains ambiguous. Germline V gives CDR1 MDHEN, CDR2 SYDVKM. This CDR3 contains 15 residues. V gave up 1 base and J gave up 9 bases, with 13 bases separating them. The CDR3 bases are TGTGCCAGCAGTTTATTGTCGGCAGAGGTTTCACCCCTCCACTTT. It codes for CASSLLSAEVSPLHF.

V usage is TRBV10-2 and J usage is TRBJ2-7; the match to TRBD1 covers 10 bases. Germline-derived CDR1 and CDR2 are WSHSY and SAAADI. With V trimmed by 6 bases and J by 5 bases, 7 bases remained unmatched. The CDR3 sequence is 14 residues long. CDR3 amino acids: CASRDGTGAHEQYF. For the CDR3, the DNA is TGCGCCAGCAGGGACGGGACAGGGGCCCACGAGCAGTACTTC.

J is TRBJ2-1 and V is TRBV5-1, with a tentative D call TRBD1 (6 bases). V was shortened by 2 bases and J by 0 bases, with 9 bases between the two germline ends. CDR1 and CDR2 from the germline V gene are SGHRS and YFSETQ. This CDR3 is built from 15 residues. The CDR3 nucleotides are TGCGCCAGCAGCTTTCAGGGGAGCTCCTACAATGAGCAGTTCTTC. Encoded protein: CASSFQGSSYNEQFF.

CDR3 in DNA: TGCGCCAGCGGACCTGGACAGGGGACGGTCGAGCAGTACTTC. Encoded protein: CASGPGQGTVEQYF. The chain has TRBV5-1 and TRBJ2-7, with TRBD1 identical over 9 bases. CDR1 and CDR2 from the germline V gene are SGHRS and YFSETQ. The CDR3 consists of 14 residues. J lost 6 bases, V lost 7 bases, and 11 bases had no gene match.

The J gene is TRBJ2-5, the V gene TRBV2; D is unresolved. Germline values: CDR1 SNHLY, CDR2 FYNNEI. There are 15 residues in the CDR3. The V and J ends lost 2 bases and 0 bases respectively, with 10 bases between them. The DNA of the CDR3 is TGTGCCAGCAGTGAATGGAGCGAGTACCAAGAGACCCAGTACTTC. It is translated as CASSEWSEYQETQYF.

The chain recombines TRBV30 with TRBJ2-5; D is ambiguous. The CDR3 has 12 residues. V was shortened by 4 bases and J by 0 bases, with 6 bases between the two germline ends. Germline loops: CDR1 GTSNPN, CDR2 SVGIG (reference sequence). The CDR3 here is CAWMQDQETQYF. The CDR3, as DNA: TGTGCCTGGATGCAGGACCAAGAGACCCAGTACTTC.

Here the CDR3 reads CASSGTVNNEKLFF. The CDR3 DNA is TGTGCCAGCAGTGGGACAGTGAATAATGAAAAACTGTTTTTT. The J gene is TRBJ1-4, the V gene TRBV5-4, with 7 bases identical to TRBD1. The CDR3 is 14 amino acids. Looked up from germline, CDR1 is SGHNT and CDR2 is YYREEE (reference sequence). J was trimmed by 4 bases and V by 5 bases; bases with no gene match: 5.

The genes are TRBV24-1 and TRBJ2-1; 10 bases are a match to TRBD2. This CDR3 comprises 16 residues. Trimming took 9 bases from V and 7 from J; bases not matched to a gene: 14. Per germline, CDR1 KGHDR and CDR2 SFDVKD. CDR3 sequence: CATAGPAGGPGNEQFF. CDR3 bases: TGTGCCACCGCAGGACCAGCGGGAGGGCCTGGGAATGAGCAGTTCTTC.

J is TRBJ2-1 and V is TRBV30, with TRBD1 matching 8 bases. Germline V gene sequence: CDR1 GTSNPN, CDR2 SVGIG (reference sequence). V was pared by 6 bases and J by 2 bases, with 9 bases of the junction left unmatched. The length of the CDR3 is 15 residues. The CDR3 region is CACTSRTGPYNEQFF. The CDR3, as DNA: TGTGCCTGCACCTCCCGGACAGGGCCCTACAATGAGCAGTTCTTC.

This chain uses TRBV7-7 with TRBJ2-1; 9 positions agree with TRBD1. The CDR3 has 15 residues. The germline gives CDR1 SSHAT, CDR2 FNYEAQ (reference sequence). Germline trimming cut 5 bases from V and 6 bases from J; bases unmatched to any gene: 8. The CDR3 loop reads CASSPGTGRGNEQFF. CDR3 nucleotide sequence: TGTGCCAGCAGCCCTGGGACAGGGAGGGGCAATGAGCAGTTCTTC.

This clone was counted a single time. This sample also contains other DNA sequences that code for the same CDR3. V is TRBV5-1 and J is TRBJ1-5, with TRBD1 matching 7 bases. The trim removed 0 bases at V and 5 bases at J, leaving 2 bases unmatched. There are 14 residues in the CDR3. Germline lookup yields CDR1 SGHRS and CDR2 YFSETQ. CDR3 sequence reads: CASSLGQGDQPQHF. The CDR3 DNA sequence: TGCGCCAGCAGCTTGGGACAGGGAGATCAGCCCCAGCATTTT.

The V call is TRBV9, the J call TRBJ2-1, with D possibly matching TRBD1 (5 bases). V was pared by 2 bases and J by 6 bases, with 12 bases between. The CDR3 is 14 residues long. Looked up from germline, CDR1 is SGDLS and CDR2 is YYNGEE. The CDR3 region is CASSVRTGPNEQFF. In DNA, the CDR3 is TGTGCCAGCAGCGTCCGTACAGGCCCCAATGAGCAGTTCTTC.

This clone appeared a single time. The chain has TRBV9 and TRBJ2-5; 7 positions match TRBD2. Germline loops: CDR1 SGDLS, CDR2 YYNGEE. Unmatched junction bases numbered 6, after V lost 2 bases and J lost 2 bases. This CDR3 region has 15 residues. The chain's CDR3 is CASSVTSQIQETQYF. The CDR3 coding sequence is TGTGCCAGCAGCGTGACTAGCCAAATACAAGAGACCCAGTACTTC.

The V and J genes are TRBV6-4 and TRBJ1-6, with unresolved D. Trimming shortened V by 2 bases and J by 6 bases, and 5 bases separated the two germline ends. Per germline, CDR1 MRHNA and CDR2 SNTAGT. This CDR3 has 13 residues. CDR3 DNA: TGTGCCAGCAGTGACAGGAGTAATTCACCCCTCCACTTT. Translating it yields CASSDRSNSPLHF.

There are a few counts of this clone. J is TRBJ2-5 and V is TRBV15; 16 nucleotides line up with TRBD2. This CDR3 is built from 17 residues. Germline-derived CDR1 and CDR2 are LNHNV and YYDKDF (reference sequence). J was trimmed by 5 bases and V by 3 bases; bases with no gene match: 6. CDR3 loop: CATSSGTSGRAWETQYF. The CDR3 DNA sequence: TGTGCCACCAGCAGCGGGACTAGCGGGAGGGCCTGGGAGACCCAGTACTTC.

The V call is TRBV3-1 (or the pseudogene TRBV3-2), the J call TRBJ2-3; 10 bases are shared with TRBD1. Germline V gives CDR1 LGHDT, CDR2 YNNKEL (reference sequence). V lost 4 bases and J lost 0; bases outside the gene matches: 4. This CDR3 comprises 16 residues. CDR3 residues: CASSRWTGGSTDTQYF. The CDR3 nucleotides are TGTGCCAGCAGCCGGTGGACAGGGGGAAGCACAGATACGCAGTATTTT.

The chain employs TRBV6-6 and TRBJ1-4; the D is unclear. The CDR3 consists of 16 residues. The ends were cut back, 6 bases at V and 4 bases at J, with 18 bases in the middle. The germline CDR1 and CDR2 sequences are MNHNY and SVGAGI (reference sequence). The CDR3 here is CASSLRPQGGNEKLFF. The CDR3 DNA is TGTGCCAGCAGCTTAAGGCCCCAAGGCGGTAATGAAAAACTGTTTTTT.

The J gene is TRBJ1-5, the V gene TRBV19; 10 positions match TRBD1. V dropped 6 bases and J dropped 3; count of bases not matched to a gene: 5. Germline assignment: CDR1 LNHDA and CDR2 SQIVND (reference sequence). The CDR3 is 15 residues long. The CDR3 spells CASRRQGAHNQPQHF. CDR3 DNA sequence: TGTGCCAGTAGACGACAGGGGGCTCACAATCAGCCCCAGCATTTT.

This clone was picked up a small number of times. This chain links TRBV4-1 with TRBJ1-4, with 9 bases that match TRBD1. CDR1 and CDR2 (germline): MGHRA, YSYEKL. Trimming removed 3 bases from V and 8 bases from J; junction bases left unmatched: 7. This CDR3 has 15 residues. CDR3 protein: CASSHPGQGGEKLFF. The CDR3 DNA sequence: TGCGCCAGCAGCCATCCGGGACAGGGCGGCGAAAAACTGTTTTTT.

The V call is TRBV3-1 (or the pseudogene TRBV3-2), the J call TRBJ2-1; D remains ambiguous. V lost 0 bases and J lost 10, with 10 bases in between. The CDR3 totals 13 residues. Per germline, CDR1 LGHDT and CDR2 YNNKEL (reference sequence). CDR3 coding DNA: TGTGCCAGCAGCCAAGAATATCGACTCGAGCAGTTCTTC. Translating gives CASSQEYRLEQFF.

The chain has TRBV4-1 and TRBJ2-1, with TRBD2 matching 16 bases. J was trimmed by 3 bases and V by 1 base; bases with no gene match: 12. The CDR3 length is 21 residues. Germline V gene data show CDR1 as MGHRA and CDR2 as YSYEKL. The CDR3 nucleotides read TGCGCCAGCAGCCAAGGGGTTTACTCGGGACTAGCGGGGGGGGACTACAATGAGCAGTTCTTC. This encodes CASSQGVYSGLAGGDYNEQFF.

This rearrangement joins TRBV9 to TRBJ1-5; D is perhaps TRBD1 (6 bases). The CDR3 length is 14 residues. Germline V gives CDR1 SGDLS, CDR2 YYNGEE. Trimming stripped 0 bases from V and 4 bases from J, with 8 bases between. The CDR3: CASSVGQGNQPQHF. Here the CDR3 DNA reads TGTGCCAGCAGCGTAGGTCAGGGGAATCAGCCCCAGCATTTT.

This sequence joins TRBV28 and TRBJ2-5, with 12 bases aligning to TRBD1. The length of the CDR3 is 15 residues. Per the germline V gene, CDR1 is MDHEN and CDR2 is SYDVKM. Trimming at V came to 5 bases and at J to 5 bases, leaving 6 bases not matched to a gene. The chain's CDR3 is CASSLGTGGRETQYF. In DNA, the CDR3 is TGTGCCAGCAGTCTCGGGACAGGGGGCAGGGAGACCCAGTACTTC.

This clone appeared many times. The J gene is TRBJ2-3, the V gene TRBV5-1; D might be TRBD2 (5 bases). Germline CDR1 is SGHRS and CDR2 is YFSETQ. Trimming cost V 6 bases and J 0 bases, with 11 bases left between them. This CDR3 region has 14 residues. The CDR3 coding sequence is TGCGCCAGCAAGAGGGAGCCCAGCACAGATACGCAGTATTTT. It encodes CASKREPSTDTQYF.

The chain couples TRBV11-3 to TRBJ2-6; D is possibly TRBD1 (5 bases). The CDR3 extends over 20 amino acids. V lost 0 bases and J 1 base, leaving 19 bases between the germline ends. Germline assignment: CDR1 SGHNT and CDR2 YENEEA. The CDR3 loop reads CASSLEITRVQLSGANVLTF. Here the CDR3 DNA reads TGTGCCAGCAGCTTAGAAATCACCAGGGTACAGCTTTCTGGGGCCAACGTCCTGACTTTC.

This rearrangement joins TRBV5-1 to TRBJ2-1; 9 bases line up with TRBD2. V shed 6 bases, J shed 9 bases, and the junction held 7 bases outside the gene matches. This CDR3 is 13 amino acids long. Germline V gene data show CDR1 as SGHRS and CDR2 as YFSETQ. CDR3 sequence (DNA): TGCGCCAGCAAGCGGGGGGCAGCCGGTGAGCAGTTCTTC. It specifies CASKRGAAGEQFF.